Below, 16 T cell receptor beta chains from the same sample are listed, as sequenced in a study of OX40 agonist ivuxolimab in advanced cancers. Sequenced by immunoSEQ multiplex PCR; TCRdb stores in-frame clones only, minus some. The sample yields 60,000 to 85,000 clones, 90% seen once. The sequencing here drew on CD4+ or CD8+ T cells sorted from blood, taken in a trial of the OX40 agonist ivuxolimab. The receptors were sampled from an adult with an advanced solid tumor such as melanoma, head and neck, liver or kidney cancer.

The chain has TRBV30 and TRBJ1-2, with D uncertain. V gave up 7 bases and J gave up 10 bases, with 19 bases separating them. The CDR3 runs 12 residues. Germline values: CDR1 GTSNPN, CDR2 SVGIG (reference sequence). CDR3 in DNA: TGTGCCTTAGGAAGGGCGTCCGCTTTCTACACCTTC. Translated, it gives CALGRASAFYTF.

V usage is TRBV19 and J usage is TRBJ2-2; no definite D call. The V end lost 5 bases, the J end lost 5 bases, and 21 bases lay between the germline ends. Germline values: CDR1 LNHDA, CDR2 SQIVND (reference sequence). The CDR3 is 17 amino acids. The CDR3 coding sequence is TGTGCCAGTAGTCCAACCGCGGCGAATTTGGGGACCGGGGAGCTGTTTTTT. Its translation is CASSPTAANLGTGELFF.

This clone appeared a single time. The rearrangement uses TRBV19 and TRBJ2-7; 11 nucleotides agree with TRBD2. CDR1 is LNHDA, CDR2 SQIVND, per germline (reference sequence). With 6 bases clipped from V and 1 base from J, the junction kept 2 bases outside the gene matches. This CDR3 spans 14 amino acids. The CDR3 sequence: CASRPSGGSYEQYF. The DNA for the CDR3 is TGTGCCAGTAGGCCTAGCGGGGGGTCCTACGAGCAGTACTTC.

The rearrangement links TRBV7-2 to TRBJ2-7; a weak D match, TRBD2 (6 bases). The V end was cut by 5 bases, the J end by 0 bases, with 14 bases between. This CDR3 has 15 amino acids. Germline V gene sequence: CDR1 SGHTA, CDR2 FQGNSA. CDR3 bases: TGTGCCAGCAGCCCCCTCTGGGGGGTCTCCTACGAGCAGTACTTC. Protein: CASSPLWGVSYEQYF.

The rearrangement joins TRBV28 to TRBJ1-2; D gene unclear. The CDR3 is 12 amino acids. The germline gives CDR1 MDHEN, CDR2 SYDVKM. The V end was cut by 2 bases, the J end by 5 bases, with 6 bases between. The chain's CDR3 is CASSLSHYGYTF. CDR3 nucleotides: TGTGCCAGCAGTTTAAGCCATTATGGCTACACCTTC.

This sequence joins TRBV7-2 and TRBJ2-7, with 11 bases that match TRBD1. The CDR3 covers 15 residues. J was trimmed by 6 bases and V by 1 base; bases with no gene match: 5. CDR1 is SGHTA and CDR2 is FQGNSA in the germline V gene. The DNA for the CDR3 is TGTGCCAGCAGCTTAGGGACCGGGACAGGGGGCGAGCAGTACTTC. Translating it yields CASSLGTGTGGEQYF.

This clone appeared a few times. The chain employs TRBV28 and TRBJ2-7; 7 bases are a match to TRBD1. This CDR3 spans 14 amino acids. Germline assignment: CDR1 MDHEN and CDR2 SYDVKM. V trimming: 6 bases; J trimming: 2 bases; junction bases outside the gene matches: 7. The chain's CDR3 is CASSSGTVTYEQYF. In DNA, the CDR3 is TGTGCCAGCAGCTCCGGGACAGTTACCTACGAGCAGTACTTC.

The rearrangement uses TRBV6-5 and TRBJ2-7; the D is unclear. The germline CDR1 and CDR2 sequences are MNHEY and SVGAGI. The CDR3 is 14 amino acids. Between the trimmed V and J ends, which lost 4 bases and 0 bases, there was a span of 10 bases. The CDR3 coding sequence is TGTGCCAGCAGTTCCGGACGGAACTCCTACGAGCAGTACTTC. Residues: CASSSGRNSYEQYF.

The J gene is TRBJ1-1, the V gene TRBV6-6; a weak D match, TRBD1 (5 bases). Trimming removed 7 bases at V and 3 bases at J, with 12 bases between. Germline V gene lookup returns CDR1 MNHNY and CDR2 SVGAGI (reference sequence). CDR3 size: 13 residues. For the CDR3, the DNA is TGTGCCAGCACTGTTCTGGGGGACACTGAAGCTTTCTTT. The encoded protein is CASTVLGDTEAFF.

The chain combines TRBV5-4 with TRBJ2-5, with no clear D. Germline CDR1 SGHNT, CDR2 YYREEE (reference sequence). V lost 4 bases and J lost 7, with 8 bases in between. This CDR3 spans 11 amino acids. DNA of the CDR3: TGTGCCAGCAGCCTAGGCGGGACCCAGTACTTC. Translating it yields CASSLGGTQYF.

This chain links TRBV11-3 with TRBJ2-5, with D possibly being TRBD1 (5 bases). V lost 6 bases, J lost 2 bases, and 19 bases lay in between. Germline lookup yields CDR1 SGHNT and CDR2 YENEEA. The CDR3 totals 16 residues. This CDR3 is CASRGRVSNRQETQYF. CDR3 bases: TGTGCCAGCAGAGGCAGGGTAAGTAATCGACAAGAGACCCAGTACTTC.

The chain combines TRBV28 with TRBJ1-2; 7 bases are shared with TRBD1. V shed 4 bases and J 8 bases; nucleotides not matched to a gene: 16. Germline CDR1 is MDHEN and CDR2 is SYDVKM. The CDR3 has 16 amino acids. The CDR3 DNA follows: TGTGCCAGCAGTTCCCCGACAGGGAACATCGATGGCGGCTACACCTTC. Amino acids: CASSSPTGNIDGGYTF.

The sample holds a few counts of this clone. This rearrangement joins TRBV7-8 to TRBJ1-6; D perhaps matches TRBD1 (5 bases). CDR1 is SGHVS, CDR2 FQNEAQ, per germline. Trimming removed 5 bases at V and 9 bases at J, with 17 bases between. CDR3 length equals 15 residues. CDR3 DNA sequence: TGTGCCAGCAGCCGCGCGATGGGAAGGGGTTCACCCCTCCACTTT. This sequence encodes CASSRAMGRGSPLHF.

This chain links TRBV7-9 with TRBJ2-7, with D uncertain. Trimming cost V 1 base and J 5 bases, with 9 bases left between them. Germline CDR1 is SEHNR and CDR2 is FQNEAQ (reference sequence). CDR3 size: 13 residues. This CDR3 is CASSLVATDEQYF. The CDR3, as DNA: TGTGCCAGCAGCTTAGTGGCTACCGACGAGCAGTACTTC.

The V gene is TRBV9, the J gene TRBJ2-5; possible D gene TRBD1, 5 bases. Trimming removed 3 bases at V and 4 bases at J, with 13 bases between. The V gene's germline CDR1 is SGDLS and CDR2 YYNGEE. This CDR3 is 14 amino acids long. The CDR3 DNA reads TGTGCCAGCAGCGCGGAGTGGGGCTCAGAGACCCAGTACTTC. This codes for CASSAEWGSETQYF.

V usage is TRBV23-1 and J usage is TRBJ2-1; 7 bases fit TRBD2. TRBV23-1 is an ORF; its function is uncertain. The CDR3 sequence is 15 residues long. V was pared by 3 bases and J by 0 bases, with 2 bases of the junction left unmatched. The CDR3 protein is CASSHQRDSYNEQFF. CDR3 bases: TGCGCCAGCAGTCATCAGCGGGACTCCTACAATGAGCAGTTCTTC.